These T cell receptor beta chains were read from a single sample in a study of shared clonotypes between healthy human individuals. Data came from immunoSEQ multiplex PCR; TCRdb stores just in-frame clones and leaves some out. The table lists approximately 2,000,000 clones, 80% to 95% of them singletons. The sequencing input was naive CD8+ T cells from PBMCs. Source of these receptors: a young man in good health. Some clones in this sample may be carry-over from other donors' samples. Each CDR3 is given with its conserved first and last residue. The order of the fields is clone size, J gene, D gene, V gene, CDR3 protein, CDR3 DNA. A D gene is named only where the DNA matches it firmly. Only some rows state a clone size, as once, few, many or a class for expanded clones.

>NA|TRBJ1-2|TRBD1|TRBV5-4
CASSLLTGGLRGYGYTF
TGTGCCAGCAGCTTGCTGACAGGGGGCCTGCGCGGCTATGGCTACACCTTC
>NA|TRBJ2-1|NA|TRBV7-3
CASSFGGRSYNEQFF
TGTGCCAGCAGCTTTGGGGGCCGTAGTTACAATGAGCAGTTCTTC
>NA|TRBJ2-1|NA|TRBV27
CASGVLGSSYNEQFF
TGTGCCAGCGGGGTACTAGGGAGCTCCTACAATGAGCAGTTCTTC
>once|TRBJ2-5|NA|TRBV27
CASSRGGRGRQETQYF
TGTGCCAGCAGTCGGGGGGGCAGGGGGCGGCAAGAGACCCAGTACTTC
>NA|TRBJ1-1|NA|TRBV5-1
CASSPGDGVNTEAFF
TGCGCCAGCAGCCCAGGGGACGGGGTGAACACTGAAGCTTTCTTT
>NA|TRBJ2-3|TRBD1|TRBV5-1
CASSSTGGAYSSTDTQYF
TGCGCCAGCAGCTCGACAGGGGGCGCTTACTCTAGCACAGATACGCAGTATTTT
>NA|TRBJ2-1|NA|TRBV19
CASSGNGRQYNEQFF
TGTGCCAGTAGTGGTAACGGGAGACAGTACAATGAGCAGTTCTTC
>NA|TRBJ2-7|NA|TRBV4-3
CASSQDSSPYEQYF
TGCGCCAGCAGCCAAGACAGTTCCCCCTACGAGCAGTACTTC
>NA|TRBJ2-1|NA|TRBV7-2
CASSPRALPVGNEQFF
TGTGCCAGCAGCCCCCGGGCTCTCCCTGTGGGCAATGAGCAGTTCTTC
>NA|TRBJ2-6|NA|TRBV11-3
CASSLTLGSGANVLTF
TGTGCCAGCAGCCTAACCCTGGGCTCTGGGGCCAACGTCCTGACTTTC
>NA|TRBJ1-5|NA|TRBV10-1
CASSERDSRPHSNQPQHF
TGCGCCAGCAGTGAACGGGACTCCCGGCCCCATAGCAATCAGCCCCAGCATTTT
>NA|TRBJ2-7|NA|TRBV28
CASSGGQAYEQYF
TGTGCCAGCAGTGGGGGGCAGGCCTACGAGCAGTACTTC
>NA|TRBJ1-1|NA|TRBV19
CASSIWAGQRNTEAFF
TGTGCCAGTAGTATCTGGGCGGGACAACGAAACACTGAAGCTTTCTTT
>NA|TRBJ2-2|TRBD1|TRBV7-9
CASSKPKQGTGELFF
TGTGCCAGCAGCAAACCAAAACAGGGGACCGGGGAGCTGTTTTTT
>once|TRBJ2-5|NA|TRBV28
CASSRLGPQETQYF
TGTGCCAGCAGTCGTCTGGGACCCCAAGAGACCCAGTACTTC
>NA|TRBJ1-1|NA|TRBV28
CASSLTVNTEAFF
TGTGCCAGCAGTTTAACAGTGAACACTGAAGCTTTCTTT
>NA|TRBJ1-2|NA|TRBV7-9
CASSLPGPGSYGYTF
TGTGCCAGCAGCCTCCCGGGCCCAGGCTCCTATGGCTACACCTTC
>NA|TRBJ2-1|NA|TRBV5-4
CASSPSYNEQFF
TGTGCCAGCAGCCCCAGCTACAATGAGCAGTTCTTC
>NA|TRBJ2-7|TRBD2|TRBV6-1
CASSERSGSSYEQYF
TGTGCCAGCAGTGAAAGAAGCGGGAGCTCCTACGAGCAGTACTTC